This T cell receptor beta chain comes out of a study of CD8 T cells in ankylosing spondylitis. Study outcomes and limitations: Earlier literature documents some of the motif variants in reactive arthritis synovial fluid and blood. There was a TCR beta motif, made of several highly homologous variants, that appeared characteristic of ankylosing spondylitis blood. Reportedly, significant enrichment of disease-linked clones occurred in matched ankylosing spondylitis synovial fluid. Clones that were linked to disease were CD8+ and were relatively rare in peripheral blood.

Germline CDR1 reads SGHDT; CDR2 reads YYEEEE. V shed 1 base, J shed 4 bases, and the junction held 4 bases outside the gene matches. This CDR3 comprises 16 residues. TCRdb re-called the 5' RACE reads with MiXCR, one entry per CDR3 protein. This table holds 130,000 or so distinct CDR3 sequences, roughly 15% found once. The table lists this clonotype with a few counts. The antigen is not known. V usage is TRBV5-6 and J usage is TRBJ2-1, with TRBD2 identical over 11 bases. Sequenced material: blood, either unsorted or a sorted T cell fraction (not recorded which). This TCR derives from a male donor with ankylosing spondylitis. CDR3 amino acids: CASSLPTSGEYNEQFF. In DNA form, the CDR3 reads TGTGCCAGCAGCTTGCCGACTAGCGGGGAATACAATGAGCAGTTCTTC.